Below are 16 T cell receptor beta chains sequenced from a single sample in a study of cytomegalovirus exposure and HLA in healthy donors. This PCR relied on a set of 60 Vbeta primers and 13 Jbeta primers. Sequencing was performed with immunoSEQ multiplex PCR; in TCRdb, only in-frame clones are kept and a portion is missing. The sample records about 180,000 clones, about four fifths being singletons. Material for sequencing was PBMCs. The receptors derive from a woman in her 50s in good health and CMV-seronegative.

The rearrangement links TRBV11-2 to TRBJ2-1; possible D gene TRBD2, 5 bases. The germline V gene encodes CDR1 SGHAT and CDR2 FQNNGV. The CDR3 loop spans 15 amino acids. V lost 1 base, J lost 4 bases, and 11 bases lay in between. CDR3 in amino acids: CASSLVTRGYNEQFF. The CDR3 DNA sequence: TGTGCCAGCAGCTTAGTTACCCGAGGGTACAATGAGCAGTTCTTC. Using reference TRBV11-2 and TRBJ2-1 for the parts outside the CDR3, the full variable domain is EAGVAQSPRYKIIEKRQSVAFWCNPISGHATLYWYQQILGQGPKLLIQFQNNGVVDDSQLPKDRFSAERLKGVDSTLKIQPAKLEDSAVYLCASSLVTRGYNEQFFGPGTRLTVL.

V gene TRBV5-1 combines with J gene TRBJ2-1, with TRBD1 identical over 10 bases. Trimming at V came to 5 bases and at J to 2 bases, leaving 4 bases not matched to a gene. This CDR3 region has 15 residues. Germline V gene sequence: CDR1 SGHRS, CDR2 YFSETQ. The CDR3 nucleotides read TGCGCCAGCAGACCCGGGACAGGGGCCTACAATGAGCAGTTCTTC. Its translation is CASRPGTGAYNEQFF.

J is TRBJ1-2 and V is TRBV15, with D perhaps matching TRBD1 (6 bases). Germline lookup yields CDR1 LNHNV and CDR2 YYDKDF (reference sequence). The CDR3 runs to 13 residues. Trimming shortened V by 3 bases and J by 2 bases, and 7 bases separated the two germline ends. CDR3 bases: TGTGCCACCAGCAGTGACAGGAACTATGGCTACACCTTC. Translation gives CATSSDRNYGYTF.

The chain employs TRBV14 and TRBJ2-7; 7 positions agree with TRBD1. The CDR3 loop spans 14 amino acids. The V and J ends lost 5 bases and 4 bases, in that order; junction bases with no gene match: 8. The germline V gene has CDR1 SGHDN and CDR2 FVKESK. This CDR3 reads CASSTRQGLYEQYF. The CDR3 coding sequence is TGTGCCAGCAGCACGAGACAGGGTTTATACGAGCAGTACTTC.

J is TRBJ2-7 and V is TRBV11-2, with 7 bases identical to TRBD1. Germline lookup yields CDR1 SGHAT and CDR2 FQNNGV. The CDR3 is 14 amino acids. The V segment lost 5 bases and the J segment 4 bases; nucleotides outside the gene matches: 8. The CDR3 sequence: CASSPRQGGYEQYF. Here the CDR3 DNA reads TGTGCCAGCAGCCCAAGACAGGGCGGGTACGAGCAGTACTTC.

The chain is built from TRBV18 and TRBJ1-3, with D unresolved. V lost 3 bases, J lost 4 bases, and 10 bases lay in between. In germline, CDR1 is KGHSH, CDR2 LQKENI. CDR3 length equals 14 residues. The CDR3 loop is CASSPPGAGNTIYF. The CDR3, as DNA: TGTGCCAGCTCACCTCCGGGTGCGGGAAACACCATATATTTT.

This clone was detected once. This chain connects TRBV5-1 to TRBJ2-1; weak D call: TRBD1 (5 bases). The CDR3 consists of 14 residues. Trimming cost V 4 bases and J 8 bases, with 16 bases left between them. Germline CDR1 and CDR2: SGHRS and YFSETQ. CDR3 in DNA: TGCGCCAGCAGCCTCAGGGTGCAACCGGATGAGCAGTTCTTC. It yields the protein CASSLRVQPDEQFF.

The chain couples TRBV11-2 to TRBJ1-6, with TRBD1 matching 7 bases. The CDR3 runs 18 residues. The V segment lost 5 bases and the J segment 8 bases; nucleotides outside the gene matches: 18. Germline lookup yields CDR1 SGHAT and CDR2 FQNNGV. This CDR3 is CASSTGVGTALWYSPLHF. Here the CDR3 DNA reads TGTGCCAGCAGCACAGGGGTCGGGACAGCCCTTTGGTATTCACCCCTCCACTTT. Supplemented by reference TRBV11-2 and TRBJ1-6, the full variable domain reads EAGVAQSPRYKIIEKRQSVAFWCNPISGHATLYWYQQILGQGPKLLIQFQNNGVVDDSQLPKDRFSAERLKGVDSTLKIQPAKLEDSAVYLCASSTGVGTALWYSPLHFGNGTRLTVT.

The CDR3 loop reads CAFSSLGELFF. CDR3 bases: TGTGCCTTTAGCTCTCTCGGGGAGCTGTTTTTT. The chain uses TRBV2 and TRBJ2-2; D gene uncertain. This CDR3 is 11 amino acids long. The germline V gene encodes CDR1 SNHLY and CDR2 FYNNEI. Trimming pared 11 bases from V and 7 bases from J, leaving 11 bases between.

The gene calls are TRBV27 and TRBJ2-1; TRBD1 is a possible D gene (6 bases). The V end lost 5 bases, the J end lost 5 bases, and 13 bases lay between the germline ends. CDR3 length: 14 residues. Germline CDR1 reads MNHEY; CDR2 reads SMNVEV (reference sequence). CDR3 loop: CASSKPGANNEQFF. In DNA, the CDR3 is TGTGCCAGCAGTAAACCAGGGGCCAACAATGAGCAGTTCTTC.

In DNA form, the CDR3 reads TGCAGTGCTAGTATCCGGGAAGGGCAGTACTTC. Its protein product is CSASIREGQYF. The V gene is TRBV20-1, the J gene TRBJ2-7; D may be TRBD2 (5 bases). Germline V gene data show CDR1 as DFQATT and CDR2 as SNEGSKA (reference sequence). This CDR3 spans 11 amino acids. V was trimmed by 3 bases and J by 9 bases, leaving 12 bases between them.

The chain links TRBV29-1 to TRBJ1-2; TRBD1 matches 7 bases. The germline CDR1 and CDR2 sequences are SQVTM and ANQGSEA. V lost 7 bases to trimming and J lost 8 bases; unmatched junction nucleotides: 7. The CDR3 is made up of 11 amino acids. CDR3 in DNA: TGCAGCGCTCCGACAGGGCGCGGCTACACCTTC. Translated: CSAPTGRGYTF.

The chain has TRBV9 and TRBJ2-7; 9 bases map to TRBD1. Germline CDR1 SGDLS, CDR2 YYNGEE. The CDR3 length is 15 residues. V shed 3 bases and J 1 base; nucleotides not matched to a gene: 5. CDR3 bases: TGTGCCAGCAGCGCCGGGGGACAGGGATCCTACGAGCAGTACTTC. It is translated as CASSAGGQGSYEQYF.

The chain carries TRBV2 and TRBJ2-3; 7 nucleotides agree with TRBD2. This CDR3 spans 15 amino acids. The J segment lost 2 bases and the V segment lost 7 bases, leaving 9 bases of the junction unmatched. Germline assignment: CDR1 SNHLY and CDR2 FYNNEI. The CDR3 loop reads CASKIGGGYTDTQYF. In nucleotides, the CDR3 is TGTGCCAGCAAGATCGGCGGGGGATACACAGATACGCAGTATTTT.

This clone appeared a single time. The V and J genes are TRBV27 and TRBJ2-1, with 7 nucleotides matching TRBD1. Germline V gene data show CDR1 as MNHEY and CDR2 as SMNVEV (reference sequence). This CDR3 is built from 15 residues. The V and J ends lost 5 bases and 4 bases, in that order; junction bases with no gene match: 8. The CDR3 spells CASSKIGTAYNEQFF. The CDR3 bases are TGTGCCAGCAGTAAAATAGGGACAGCATACAATGAGCAGTTCTTC.

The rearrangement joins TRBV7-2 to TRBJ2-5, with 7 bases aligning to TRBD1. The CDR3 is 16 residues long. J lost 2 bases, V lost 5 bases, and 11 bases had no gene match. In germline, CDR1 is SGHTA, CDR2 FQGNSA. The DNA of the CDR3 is TGTGCCAGCAGCCCACCTGGCCCGACAGGGCAAGAGACCCAGTACTTC. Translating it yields CASSPPGPTGQETQYF.